The entry below describes one T cell receptor (beta chain). The antigen remains unidentified. Time point indicated: cycle 4 day 1 (C4D1), after less than 7 weeks of nivolumab. No patient escaped relapse after autologous stem cell transplantation, and brentuximab vedotin exposure varied. Thawed PBMCs supplied CD8+ T cells via magnetic negative selection. Complete response, partial response or progressive disease was recorded as best response. The CDR3 runs to 13 residues. This table comes from immunoSEQ multiplex PCR, and its TCRdb copy is limited to in-frame clones, with some not included. Of 15,000 to 25,000 clones listed, about four fifths are singletons. The record originates from a study of PD-1 blockade in classical Hodgkin lymphoma. Study in general: On a schedule of every 2 weeks, patients received nivolumab 3 mg/kg intravenously. Study conclusions and caveats: Causes of the repertoire differences remain undefined, possibly disease activity or prior therapy.

The TCR comes from a human donor with classical Hodgkin lymphoma. The chain carries TRBV21-1 and TRBJ1-5. TRBV21-1 is listed as a pseudogene. The sample here was CD8+ T cells from blood, taken before the fourth cycle of nivolumab. The CDR3 sequence is CASNPTGNQPQHF. In nucleotides, the CDR3 is TGTGCCAGCAACCCGACGGGCAATCAGCCCCAGCATTTT.